Listed below are T cell receptor beta chains from one sample, sequenced in a study of Ad26.COV2.S vaccination and SARS-CoV-2 variants. Assay used: immunoSEQ multiplex PCR; TCRdb lists only in-frame clones, some missing. The data show hundreds of thousands of clones, with approximately 90% seen just once and less than 2% held by the top ten. This specimen consisted of peripheral blood, obtained in a trial of Ad26.COV2.S vaccine versus placebo. The receptor set was obtained from a person aged 18 to 65 who received the Ad26.COV2.S COVID-19 vaccine or a placebo. Each CDR3 is given with its conserved first and last residue. D genes are given only for firm matches.

d_gene,j_gene,v_gene,CDR3nt,CDR3aa
.,TRBJ1-1,TRBV7-8,TGTGCCAGCAGCCCCCGTGGGGGGGGCACTGAAGCTTTCTTT,CASSPRGGGTEAFF
.,TRBJ2-2,TRBV14,TGTGCCAGCAGCCAGGGTTGGAACACCGGGGAGCTGTTTTTT,CASSQGWNTGELFF
.,TRBJ1-1,TRBV11-2,TGTGCCAGCAGCTTAGTGGAGCCAGGACTGAAAGCTTTCTTT,CASSLVEPGLKAFF
.,TRBJ1-2,TRBV5-1,TGCGCCAGCAGCTTCGGAGCTAACTATGGCTACACCTTC,CASSFGANYGYTF
.,TRBJ2-2,TRBV27,TGTGCCAGCAGTCCCCAGACGGGGATTACCGGGGAGCTGTTTTTT,CASSPQTGITGELFF
TRBD2,TRBJ2-7,TRBV2,TGTGCCAGCAGCGACGGACTAGCCTACGAGCAGTACTTC,CASSDGLAYEQYF
.,TRBJ1-2,TRBV13,TGTGCCAGCAGCCCGTCGGTTAACTATGGCTACACCTTC,CASSPSVNYGYTF
.,TRBJ1-1,TRBV15,TGTGCCACCAGCAGAGATCTCGGCACTGAAGCTTTCTTT,CATSRDLGTEAFF
.,TRBJ2-3,TRBV6-4,TGTGCCAGCAGTGACTCGAGCCAGGGGTCAGATACGCAGTATTTT,CASSDSSQGSDTQYF
.,TRBJ2-4,TRBV7-9,TGTGCCAGCAGCTCCTCGGGGGGCACGGCCAAAAACATTCAGTACTTC,CASSSSGGTAKNIQYF
.,TRBJ2-2,TRBV9,TGTGCCAGCAGCGCCTACTTAGGGGAGCTGTTTTTT,CASSAYLGELFF
TRBD1,TRBJ1-1,TRBV12-3/TRBV12-4,TGTGCCAGCAGTTTTACAGGGGGCACTGAAGCTTTCTTT,CASSFTGGTEAFF
.,TRBJ1-6,TRBV5-4,TGTGCCAGCAGCTTGGACCTGACCCAGCGAAATTCACCCCTCCACTTT,CASSLDLTQRNSPLHF
.,TRBJ2-3,TRBV7-2,TGTGCCAGCAGCTTCAGGGATGCAGATACGCAGTATTTT,CASSFRDADTQYF
TRBD1,TRBJ1-2,TRBV19,TGTGCCAGTAGTAGAGACAGGGGGCTGGGAGGCTACACCTTC,CASSRDRGLGGYTF
TRBD2,TRBJ2-7,TRBV7-2,TGTGCCAGCAGAGCCCGGGGGACTATTGTGTACGAGCAGTACTTC,CASRARGTIVYEQYF
.,TRBJ1-3,TRBV7-9,TGTGCCAGCAGCTTAAGTCAGGGAGGAAACACCATATATTTT,CASSLSQGGNTIYF